The sample holds many counts of the clone carrying this T cell receptor (beta chain). The target antigen is unknown. This entry is derived from a study of neurological immune-mediated disorders. Points from the study as a whole: Private repertoires in all groups were suggested by the finding that expanded clones across subjects shared no CDR3 amino acid sequences.

From 15-18 subjects, every sequencing run obtained over 170 million TCR-beta sequences. TCRdb ran MiXCR on the 5' RACE reads and lists one entry per CDR3 protein. The sample yields roughly 40,000 distinct CDR3 sequences, over 2% seen once. This CDR3 is 15 amino acids long. Between the trimmed V and J ends, which lost 3 bases and 5 bases, there was a span of 17 bases. Germline V CDR1 and CDR2: SGHRS, YFSETQ. The J gene is TRBJ2-5, the V gene TRBV5-1; perhaps TRBD1 as D (6 bases). What was sequenced was PBMCs. The receptor's source is a man between 45 and 60 years old with multiple sclerosis. CDR3 loop: CASSSRSGVGETQYF. Written as DNA, the CDR3 is TGCGCCAGCAGCTCCCGGTCAGGGGTTGGCGAGACCCAGTACTTC.